Presented here are 29 T cell receptor beta chains from one specimen sequenced in a study of cytomegalovirus exposure and HLA in healthy donors. 60 Vbeta and 13 Jbeta primers were used in PCR. The data were produced by immunoSEQ multiplex PCR, yet TCRdb's version contains in-frame clones alone and is incomplete. The sample holds about 180,000 clones, about 80% seen once. The specimen sequenced was PBMCs. The receptors shown here come from a woman aged 45-65 years in good health and CMV-seronegative.

The gene calls are TRBV5-5 and TRBJ2-3; 8 bases are shared with TRBD1. Unmatched junction bases numbered 8, after V lost 6 bases and J lost 5 bases. The CDR3 contains 14 residues. Per germline, CDR1 SGHKS and CDR2 YYEKEE (reference sequence). The CDR3 sequence: CASTLGQGGDTQYF. CDR3 DNA sequence: TGTGCCAGCACCCTCGGACAGGGAGGAGATACGCAGTATTTT.

V usage is TRBV10-3 and J usage is TRBJ2-5, with 10 bases aligning to TRBD1. CDR1 ENHRY and CDR2 SYGVKD come from the germline V gene. CDR3 length: 14 amino acids. Trimming removed 8 bases from V and 3 bases from J; junction bases left unmatched: 6. The CDR3 sequence is CAIAETGGKETQYF. Written as DNA, the CDR3 is TGTGCCATCGCCGAGACAGGGGGCAAAGAGACCCAGTACTTC.

V usage is TRBV7-3 and J usage is TRBJ1-6; TRBD1 might be the D (5 bases). Trimming removed 2 bases at V and 10 bases at J, with 15 bases between. Germline V gene lookup returns CDR1 SGHTA and CDR2 FQGTGA. There are 15 residues in the CDR3. The CDR3 is CASSLDGGIKSPLHF. CDR3 in DNA: TGTGCCAGCAGCTTAGACGGGGGAATAAAATCACCCCTCCACTTT.

The gene calls are TRBV5-1 and TRBJ2-7, with TRBD2 identical over 13 bases. V was clipped by 4 bases and J by 7 bases; unmatched bases: 5. Germline V lookup: CDR1 SGHRS, CDR2 YFSETQ. The CDR3 is made up of 14 amino acids. CDR3 sequence reads: CASSRLAGGGEQYF. The CDR3 DNA reads as TGCGCCAGCAGCCGACTAGCGGGAGGTGGGGAGCAGTACTTC.

This sequence joins TRBV18 and TRBJ2-7; tentative D call: TRBD2 (6 bases). Germline CDR1 and CDR2: KGHSH and LQKENI. Between the trimmed V and J ends, which lost 2 bases and 3 bases, there was a span of 11 bases. CDR3 size: 14 residues. CDR3 protein: CASSPGGVGYEQYF. The CDR3 coding sequence is TGTGCCAGCTCACCAGGCGGGGTCGGCTACGAGCAGTACTTC.

V gene TRBV18 combines with J gene TRBJ1-2, with 8 bases identical to TRBD1. Germline lookup yields CDR1 KGHSH and CDR2 LQKENI. After removal of 6 bases from V and 2 bases from J, the junction contained 8 bases not matched to a gene. The CDR3 totals 15 residues. Written as DNA, the CDR3 is TGTGCCAGCTCGCCGAATGGACAGGGCAACTATGGCTACACCTTC. This sequence encodes CASSPNGQGNYGYTF. The whole variable domain, filled in from reference TRBV18 and TRBJ1-2, reads NAGVMQNPRHLVRRRGQEARLRCSPMKGHSHVYWYRQLPEEGLKFMVYLQKENIIDESGMPKERFSAEFPKEGPSILRIQQVVRGDSAAYFCASSPNGQGNYGYTFGSGTRLTVV.

This chain joins TRBV7-9 and TRBJ2-3, with 8 bases that match TRBD2. The V and J ends lost 6 bases and 3 bases, in that order; junction bases with no gene match: 2. Looked up from germline, CDR1 is SEHNR and CDR2 is FQNEAQ (reference sequence). This CDR3 comprises 13 residues. CDR3 DNA sequence: TGTGCCAGCAGGCCTAGCGGGACAGATACGCAGTATTTT. Its protein is CASRPSGTDTQYF.

J is TRBJ2-1 and V is TRBV7-8; TRBD2 aligns across 11 bases. The germline CDR1 and CDR2 sequences are SGHVS and FQNEAQ. After removal of 1 base from V and 10 bases from J, the junction contained 6 bases not matched to a gene. The CDR3 consists of 15 residues. The CDR3 sequence: CASSLELAGGLEQFF. For the CDR3, the DNA is TGTGCCAGCAGCTTAGAGTTAGCGGGGGGGCTGGAGCAGTTCTTC.

The genes are TRBV19 and TRBJ2-7, with 8 bases aligning to TRBD2. The V and J ends lost 4 bases and 5 bases, in that order; junction bases with no gene match: 13. CDR1 LNHDA and CDR2 SQIVND come from the germline V gene (reference sequence). This CDR3 has 16 residues. In DNA, the CDR3 is TGTGCCAGTAGTAAGGAGGGGCGACTAGCGTCCGACGAGCAGTACTTC. Translated: CASSKEGRLASDEQYF.

The V and J genes are TRBV11-2 and TRBJ1-5; 9 positions match TRBD1. CDR3 length: 15 amino acids. The ends lost 3 bases at V and 7 bases at J; junction bases unmatched: 7. Germline V lookup: CDR1 SGHAT, CDR2 FQNNGV. CDR3 bases: TGTGCCAGCAGCTTGGACAGGGGTCTGGTGCAGCCCCAGCATTTT. It is translated as CASSLDRGLVQPQHF.

V is TRBV19 and J is TRBJ2-5; 10 bases match TRBD2. The CDR3 is made up of 17 amino acids. Trimming took 3 bases from V and 5 from J; bases not matched to a gene: 12. CDR1 and CDR2 from the germline V gene are LNHDA and SQIVND (reference sequence). The CDR3 here is CASSIISQRGGRETQYF. The DNA of the CDR3 is TGTGCCAGTAGTATCATCAGCCAGCGGGGGGGCAGGGAGACCCAGTACTTC.

The chain recombines TRBV29-1 with TRBJ2-7, with TRBD1 identical over 7 bases. The V gene's germline CDR1 is SQVTM and CDR2 ANQGSEA. The CDR3 runs 8 residues. CDR3 amino acids: CRPRGKYF. CDR3 bases: TGCAGACCCAGGGGGAAGTACTTC.

This clone has only one observation. The chain joins TRBV28 to TRBJ1-1; 7 bases are a match to TRBD1. This CDR3 comprises 14 residues. CDR1 and CDR2 from the germline V gene are MDHEN and SYDVKM. The V and J ends lost 6 bases and 1 base, in that order; junction bases with no gene match: 5. CDR3 loop: CASRLGQTNTEAFF. The DNA of the CDR3 is TGTGCCAGCAGGTTGGGACAGACGAACACTGAAGCTTTCTTT.

The chain employs TRBV6-5 and TRBJ2-7, with D unclear. Germline loops: CDR1 MNHEY, CDR2 SVGAGI. V was shortened by 5 bases and J by 7 bases, with 15 bases between the two germline ends. The CDR3 extends over 13 amino acids. CDR3 sequence reads: CASSITNYDEQYF. In DNA form, the CDR3 reads TGTGCCAGCAGTATAACGAACTACGATGAGCAGTACTTC.

This rearrangement joins TRBV28 to TRBJ1-5, with a tentative D call TRBD1 (5 bases). Between the trimmed V and J ends, which lost 2 bases and 4 bases, there was a span of 9 bases. Per the germline V gene, CDR1 is MDHEN and CDR2 is SYDVKM. This CDR3 is 14 amino acids long. CDR3 bases: TGTGCCAGCAGTTTAATCAGGGATAATCAGCCCCAGCATTTT. Translated, it gives CASSLIRDNQPQHF.

This chain links TRBV28 with TRBJ1-5, with TRBD1 identical over 7 bases. The germline gives CDR1 MDHEN, CDR2 SYDVKM. This CDR3 has 12 amino acids. V shed 7 bases, J shed 9 bases, and the junction held 6 bases outside the gene matches. The CDR3 is CASNKQGPPQHF. DNA of the CDR3: TGTGCCAGCAACAAACAGGGGCCGCCCCAGCATTTT.

V and J are TRBV28 and TRBJ2-5, with 8 bases lining up with TRBD1. Trimming at V came to 2 bases and at J to 5 bases, leaving 7 bases not matched to a gene. Germline V gene data show CDR1 as MDHEN and CDR2 as SYDVKM. CDR3 length equals 15 residues. Here the CDR3 DNA reads TGTGCCAGCAGTTTAGGACAGGGTGTATGGGAGACCCAGTACTTC. It specifies CASSLGQGVWETQYF. The complete variable domain, with remaining parts taken from reference TRBV28 and TRBJ2-5, reads DVKVTQSSRYLVKRTGEKVFLECVQDMDHENMFWYRQDPGLGLRLIYFSYDVKMKEKGDIPEGYSVSREKKERFSLILESASTNQTSMYLCASSLGQGVWETQYFGPGTRLLVL.

This clone was observed once. The V call is TRBV4-1, the J call TRBJ1-5; 9 bases are a match to TRBD1. The CDR3 runs to 15 residues. From germline, CDR1 is MGHRA and CDR2 YSYEKL. Trimming took 4 bases from V and 4 from J; bases not matched to a gene: 5. CDR3 in amino acids: CASSLTGQGNQPQHF. The CDR3 DNA follows: TGCGCCAGCAGCCTAACGGGACAGGGAAATCAGCCCCAGCATTTT.

The V gene is TRBV28, the J gene TRBJ2-7; 11 nucleotides line up with TRBD2. Trimming cost V 4 bases and J 3 bases; bases outside gene matches: 5. CDR1 MDHEN and CDR2 SYDVKM come from the germline V gene. The CDR3 is 15 amino acids. Here the CDR3 DNA reads TGTGCCAGCAGTTCTGGACTAGCGGGCCACTACGAGCAGTACTTC. Residues: CASSSGLAGHYEQYF.

The gene calls are TRBV4-2 and TRBJ2-7, with D perhaps TRBD2 (5 bases). Germline CDR1 and CDR2: LGHNA and YNFKEQ. V lost 5 bases and J lost 0, with 11 bases in between. This CDR3 is built from 14 residues. The CDR3 DNA sequence: TGTGCCAGCAGCTCGGGAAGCCGCTCCTACGAGCAGTACTTC. Residues: CASSSGSRSYEQYF.

CDR3 sequence (DNA): TGTGCCAGCACCGCCGGGACAGGGGGGAACACCGGGGAGCTGTTTTTT. It translates to CASTAGTGGNTGELFF. The J gene is TRBJ2-2, the V gene TRBV2; 11 bases align to TRBD1. CDR3 length: 16 residues. Trimming removed 7 bases from V and 1 base from J; junction bases left unmatched: 5. Germline-derived CDR1 and CDR2 are SNHLY and FYNNEI.

V gene TRBV28 combines with J gene TRBJ1-5; D gene ambiguous. V was trimmed by 2 bases and J by 2 bases, leaving 13 bases between them. There are 16 residues in the CDR3. CDR1 is MDHEN, CDR2 SYDVKM, per germline. This chain's CDR3 is CASSLPPGNGNQPQHF. The CDR3, as DNA: TGTGCCAGCAGTTTACCTCCCGGGAACGGCAATCAGCCCCAGCATTTT.

V gene TRBV2 combines with J gene TRBJ1-1; D is unclear. The ends were cut back, 2 bases at V and 6 bases at J, with 13 bases in the middle. This CDR3 has 14 residues. Germline CDR1 is SNHLY and CDR2 is FYNNEI. The CDR3 nucleotides read TGTGCCAGCAGTGAAACGGAGCTGCTCGCTGAAGCTTTCTTT. This sequence encodes CASSETELLAEAFF.

The CDR3 sequence: CASSPGLAPYEQYF. CDR3 sequence (DNA): TGTGCCAGCAGTCCGGGACTAGCGCCCTACGAGCAGTACTTC. V and J are TRBV6-5 and TRBJ2-7; 10 bases are shared with TRBD2. The CDR3 contains 14 residues. The germline V gene encodes CDR1 MNHEY and CDR2 SVGAGI. The ends lost 5 bases at V and 2 bases at J; junction bases unmatched: 3.

The chain couples TRBV15 to TRBJ2-1, with a tentative D call TRBD2 (6 bases). Trimming left V 9 bases short and J 8 bases short, with 17 bases between. Germline CDR1 reads LNHNV; CDR2 reads YYDKDF (reference sequence). The CDR3 contains 13 residues. The CDR3 loop is CATSVRGFDEQFF. For the CDR3, the DNA is TGTGCCACTTCGGTCCGGGGGTTCGATGAGCAGTTCTTC. The variable domain in full, completed from reference TRBV15 and TRBJ2-1, reads DAMVIQNPRYQVTQFGKPVTLSCSQTLNHNVMYWYQQKSSQAPKLLFHYYDKDFNNEADTPDNFQSRRPNTSFCFLDIRSPGLGDTAMYLCATSVRGFDEQFFGPGTRLTVL.

This rearrangement joins TRBV5-1 to TRBJ2-7, with TRBD1 matching over 9 bases. V lost 3 bases and J lost 1; bases outside the gene matches: 5. Germline CDR1 is SGHRS and CDR2 is YFSETQ. The CDR3 extends over 15 amino acids. As DNA, the CDR3 is TGCGCCAGCAGCTCCACAGGGGGCGATTCCTACGAGCAGTACTTC. Protein: CASSSTGGDSYEQYF.

The CDR3 sequence is CASSLVDRSYGYTF. In nucleotides, the CDR3 is TGTGCCAGCAGCTTAGTAGACAGAAGCTATGGCTACACCTTC. This sequence joins TRBV7-2 and TRBJ1-2; TRBD1 is a possible D gene (5 bases). Germline values: CDR1 SGHTA, CDR2 FQGNSA. V lost 1 base and J lost 4, with 10 bases in between. The length of the CDR3 is 14 residues.

In nucleotides, the CDR3 is TGTGCCAGCAGCATCCGGGGAGCGGAGACCCAGTACTTC. Protein: CASSIRGAETQYF. V is TRBV5-4 and J is TRBJ2-5; TRBD2 is a possible D gene (5 bases). Trimming shortened V by 4 bases and J by 5 bases, and 12 bases separated the two germline ends. CDR3 length: 13 amino acids. Germline V gene lookup returns CDR1 SGHNT and CDR2 YYREEE (reference sequence).

This clone was observed a handful of times. This chain links TRBV5-1 with TRBJ1-3; D may be TRBD1 (5 bases). V lost 4 bases and J 4 bases, leaving 15 bases between the germline ends. Looked up from germline, CDR1 is SGHRS and CDR2 is YFSETQ. The CDR3 has 15 residues. DNA for the CDR3: TGCGCCAGCAGCCGTTCTGCGGGGGACGGAAACACCATATATTTT. Protein sequence: CASSRSAGDGNTIYF. Based on the CDR3 plus reference TRBV5-1 and TRBJ1-3, the full variable domain is KAGVTQTPRYLIKTRGQQVTLSCSPISGHRSVSWYQQTPGQGLQFLFEYFSETQRNKGNFPGRFSGRQFSNSRSEMNVSTLELGDSALYLCASSRSAGDGNTIYFGEGSWLTVV.